This T cell receptor (beta chain) was sequenced for a study of blood T cells in healthy people across ages. Primed by a sample-barcoded 5' primer and a J-beta primer mix, a second PCR proceeded for roughly 6 to 12 cycles. TCRdb re-called the 5' RACE reads through MiXCR, storing one row per CDR3 protein. The repertoire holds around 780,000 distinct CDR3 sequences, around 25% seen once, with about 3% in the top ten. This clonotype was seen a few times. Extracted total RNA amounted to at least 5.5 micrograms for each sample. Separately, the same data were catalogued under a study of T cells of mothers and their children.

This sequence originates from a boy aged 10-17 years in good health. The material sequenced was blood.

The CDR3 coding sequence is TGTGCCAGCAGCGGGGGTTGGTCCGGGGCCAACGTCCTGACTTTC. It codes for CASSGGWSGANVLTF. The chain joins TRBV5-6 to TRBJ2-6; TRBD1 or TRBD2 may be the D gene (5 bases each). V lost 4 bases to trimming and J lost 4 bases, with 12 bases between them. CDR3 size: 15 residues. The germline V gene has CDR1 SGHDT and CDR2 YYEEEE.